This is a list of T cell receptor beta chains from one sample in a study of patients and donors after allogeneic stem cell transplantation. TCRdb re-called the RT-PCR reads through MiXCR, storing one row per CDR3 protein. Of about 410,000 distinct CDR3 sequences listed, approximately 16% are singletons. Sequencing used blood, either unsorted or a sorted T cell fraction (not recorded which). The receptors originated from a human donor who was either an allogeneic HSCT recipient or a stem cell or donor lymphocyte infusion donor (not recorded which). It is not recorded whose cells these are; they may come from a transplant donor. Each CDR3 is given with its conserved first and last residue. A D gene is named only where the DNA matches it firmly. Not every row has a clone size; where given, it reads once, few, many or a size class.

size: NA; J: TRBJ2-7; V: TRBV4-3; D: NA; CDR3: CASSHDPGRAAYEQYF; DNA: TGCGCCAGCAGCCACGACCCCGGCAGGGCAGCCTACGAGCAGTACTTC
size: NA; J: TRBJ2-5; V: TRBV7-3; D: NA; CDR3: CASSLDWEETQYF; DNA: TGTGCCAGCAGCTTAGACTGGGAAGAGACCCAGTACTTC
size: NA; J: TRBJ1-1; V: TRBV7-9; D: TRBD1; CDR3: CASSSTGRATEAFF; DNA: TGTGCCAGCAGTTCGACAGGGAGGGCCACTGAAGCTTTCTTT
size: few; J: TRBJ2-3; V: TRBV7-9; D: NA; CDR3: CASSPPTGWDTDTQYF; DNA: TGTGCCAGCAGCCCACCGACAGGATGGGACACAGATACGCAGTATTTT
size: few; J: TRBJ1-4; V: TRBV7-9; D: TRBD1; CDR3: CASSLTGGEKLFF; DNA: TGTGCCAGCAGCTTAACAGGGGGAGAAAAACTGTTTTTT
size: few; J: TRBJ2-5; V: TRBV3-1; D: TRBD2; CDR3: CASQAGGEETQYF; DNA: TGTGCCAGCCAGGCGGGGGGTGAAGAGACCCAGTACTTC
size: NA; J: TRBJ2-7; V: TRBV20-1; D: TRBD2; CDR3: CSARDGGGRPYEQYF; DNA: TGCAGTGCTAGAGATGGGGGCGGGAGGCCCTACGAGCAGTACTTC
size: NA; J: TRBJ1-5; V: TRBV27; D: NA; CDR3: CASSPWRFKQPQHF; DNA: TGTGCCAGCAGTCCGTGGAGGTTCAAGCAGCCCCAGCATTTT
size: few; J: TRBJ2-1; V: TRBV20-1; D: TRBD2; CDR3: CSARVPGTSGSGEQFF; DNA: TGCAGTGCTAGAGTCCCCGGGACTAGCGGGAGCGGTGAGCAGTTCTTC
size: few; J: TRBJ2-5; V: TRBV20-1; D: TRBD2; CDR3: CSAFGLAGPQETQYF; DNA: TGCAGTGCTTTTGGACTAGCGGGGCCCCAAGAGACCCAGTACTTC
size: few; J: TRBJ2-3; V: TRBV6-1; D: NA; CDR3: CASSVGGLRDTQYF; DNA: TGTGCCAGCAGTGTTGGCGGGTTAAGAGATACGCAGTATTTT
size: NA; J: TRBJ1-1; V: TRBV4-1; D: TRBD1; CDR3: CASGGGMNTEAFF; DNA: TGCGCCAGCGGAGGGGGCATGAACACTGAAGCTTTCTTT
size: few; J: TRBJ2-7; V: TRBV18; D: NA; CDR3: CASSPRQKSYEQYF; DNA: TGTGCCAGCTCACCACGACAGAAATCCTACGAGCAGTACTTC
size: NA; J: TRBJ2-7; V: TRBV5-1; D: NA; CDR3: CASSFGQGYSEQYF; DNA: TGCGCCAGCAGCTTCGGCCAGGGGTATAGCGAGCAGTACTTC
size: NA; J: TRBJ2-2; V: TRBV27; D: NA; CDR3: CASSLYPPGEGQNTGELFF; DNA: TGTGCCAGCAGTTTATACCCTCCGGGAGAGGGACAGAACACCGGGGAGCTGTTTTTT
size: NA; J: TRBJ2-3; V: TRBV15; D: NA; CDR3: CATSRDGATDTQYF; DNA: TGTGCCACCAGCAGAGATGGCGCCACAGATACGCAGTATTTT
size: NA; J: TRBJ1-4; V: TRBV18; D: NA; CDR3: CASSPGDRRGEKLFF; DNA: TGTGCCAGCTCACCAGGGGACCGCCGCGGTGAAAAACTGTTTTTT
size: few; J: TRBJ2-7; V: TRBV11-1; D: TRBD1; CDR3: CASRSGTGPLLSSYEQYF; DNA: TGTGCCAGCAGATCCGGGACAGGGCCCCTTCTCAGCTCCTACGAGCAGTACTTC
size: NA; J: TRBJ1-6; V: TRBV6-1; D: NA; CDR3: CASRVLTYSYNSPLHF; DNA: TGTGCCAGCAGGGTACTGACTTACAGCTATAATTCACCCCTCCACTTT
size: NA; J: TRBJ1-1; V: TRBV20-1; D: TRBD1; CDR3: CSGSMDRATEAFF; DNA: TGCAGTGGGAGTATGGACAGGGCCACTGAAGCTTTCTTT
size: few; J: TRBJ1-5; V: TRBV9; D: TRBD1; CDR3: CASSAGQGENQPQHF; DNA: TGTGCCAGCAGCGCGGGACAGGGGGAGAATCAGCCCCAGCATTTT
size: few; J: TRBJ2-5; V: TRBV20-1; D: TRBD2; CDR3: CSAIQTSGSPETQYF; DNA: TGCAGTGCCATTCAAACTAGCGGGAGCCCAGAGACCCAGTACTTC
size: NA; J: TRBJ2-7; V: TRBV5-1; D: TRBD2; CDR3: CASSPGLAGGPGGEQYF; DNA: TGCGCCAGCAGCCCTGGACTAGCGGGAGGGCCAGGGGGGGAGCAGTACTTC
size: NA; J: TRBJ2-5; V: TRBV24-1; D: TRBD1; CDR3: CATSDLQPTGMETQYF; DNA: TGTGCCACCAGTGATTTGCAGCCGACAGGGATGGAGACCCAGTACTTC
size: NA; J: TRBJ2-3; V: TRBV7-9; D: TRBD2; CDR3: CASSLPLSGGYTDTQYF; DNA: TGTGCCAGCAGCTTACCCTTGAGCGGGGGGTACACAGATACGCAGTATTTT
size: few; J: TRBJ2-1; V: TRBV9; D: NA; CDR3: CASSLPSGRPTNNEQFF; DNA: TGTGCCAGCAGCCTACCCTCTGGCCGACCTACTAACAATGAGCAGTTCTTC
size: NA; J: TRBJ2-3; V: TRBV6-1; D: TRBD2; CDR3: CASSGAIAGASTDTQYF; DNA: TGTGCCAGCAGTGGGGCCATAGCGGGTGCGAGCACAGATACGCAGTATTTT
size: many; J: TRBJ1-6; V: TRBV5-4; D: TRBD1; CDR3: CASTSGQGGSPLHF; DNA: TGTGCCAGCACCTCGGGACAGGGAGGTTCACCCCTCCACTTT
size: NA; J: TRBJ1-4; V: TRBV4-1; D: NA; CDR3: CASSQSGLTNEKLFF; DNA: TGCGCCAGCAGCCAGAGCGGCCTAACTAATGAAAAACTGTTTTTT
size: NA; J: TRBJ1-5; V: TRBV15; D: TRBD1; CDR3: CATSTRGTASQPQHF; DNA: TGTGCCACCAGCACCCGAGGGACAGCAAGCCAGCCCCAGCATTTT
size: NA; J: TRBJ1-3; V: TRBV5-1; D: TRBD1; CDR3: CASSRLGTGSLLGGNTIYF; DNA: TGCGCCAGCAGCCGACTCGGGACAGGGAGTCTGCTAGGTGGAAACACCATATATTTT
size: few; J: TRBJ2-7; V: TRBV7-3; D: TRBD2; CDR3: CASSSGPGLGTEQYF; DNA: TGTGCCAGCAGCTCGGGCCCGGGACTAGGAACCGAGCAGTACTTC
size: NA; J: TRBJ2-7; V: TRBV20-1; D: TRBD1; CDR3: CSARVRGWDEQYF; DNA: TGCAGTGCTAGAGTCAGGGGGTGGGACGAGCAGTACTTC
size: NA; J: TRBJ2-1; V: TRBV15; D: NA; CDR3: CATSRARDSEQFF; DNA: TGTGCCACCAGCAGAGCCCGGGACTCAGAGCAGTTCTTC
size: NA; J: TRBJ1-4; V: TRBV4-2; D: NA; CDR3: CASSQEGRATNEKLFF; DNA: TGTGCCAGCAGCCAAGAGGGGAGAGCGACTAATGAAAAACTGTTTTTT
size: few; J: TRBJ2-7; V: TRBV12-3/TRBV12-4; D: NA; CDR3: CASSPTRNYEQYF; DNA: TGTGCCAGCAGTCCAACCCGGAATTACGAGCAGTACTTC
size: many; J: TRBJ1-3; V: TRBV4-1; D: NA; CDR3: CASSQDRRSSGNTIYF; DNA: TGCGCCAGCAGCCAAGATCGGAGATCCTCTGGAAACACCATATATTTT
size: many; J: TRBJ2-4; V: TRBV15; D: NA; CDR3: CATSRDQGGANIQYF; DNA: TGTGCCACCAGCAGAGATCAGGGGGGGGCGAACATTCAGTACTTC
size: NA; J: TRBJ2-2; V: TRBV5-6; D: NA; CDR3: CASSLGRGSNTGELFF; DNA: TGTGCCAGCAGCTTGGGGAGGGGGTCGAACACCGGGGAGCTGTTTTTT
size: few; J: TRBJ1-2; V: TRBV7-2; D: NA; CDR3: CASSPDSFYGYTF; DNA: TGTGCCAGCAGCCCGGACAGCTTCTATGGCTACACCTTC
size: NA; J: TRBJ1-6; V: TRBV5-5; D: NA; CDR3: CASRPREANSPLHF; DNA: TGTGCCAGCAGACCGAGGGAGGCTAATTCACCCCTCCACTTT
size: few; J: TRBJ2-1; V: TRBV20-1; D: NA; CDR3: CSARRGHAGEQFF; DNA: TGCAGTGCTAGAAGAGGGCACGCCGGTGAGCAGTTCTTC
size: many; J: TRBJ1-1; V: TRBV5-1; D: NA; CDR3: CASGLRGSYANTEAFF; DNA: TGCGCCAGCGGCCTCCGGGGGTCTTACGCGAACACTGAAGCTTTCTTT
size: NA; J: TRBJ2-5; V: TRBV7-9; D: TRBD2; CDR3: CASSRLAGGMETQYF; DNA: TGTGCCAGCAGCCGATTAGCGGGGGGGATGGAGACCCAGTACTTC
size: few; J: TRBJ2-3; V: TRBV12-3/TRBV12-4; D: NA; CDR3: CASCFQAPSTDTQYF; DNA: TGTGCCAGCTGTTTCCAGGCGCCTTCCACAGATACGCAGTATTTT
size: few; J: TRBJ2-5; V: TRBV10-3; D: NA; CDR3: CAISDFLETQYF; DNA: TGTGCCATCAGTGATTTTTTAGAGACCCAGTACTTC
size: NA; J: TRBJ2-2; V: TRBV7-2; D: NA; CDR3: CASRSDPNTGELFF; DNA: TGTGCCAGCAGGTCGGACCCTAACACCGGGGAGCTGTTTTTT
size: NA; J: TRBJ2-5; V: TRBV6-1; D: NA; CDR3: CASADTQETQYF; DNA: TGTGCCAGCGCGGACACTCAAGAGACCCAGTACTTC
size: few; J: TRBJ2-3; V: TRBV7-9; D: TRBD2; CDR3: CASSSSGRFTDTQYF; DNA: TGTGCCAGCAGCTCAAGCGGGAGGTTCACAGATACGCAGTATTTT
size: few; J: TRBJ2-1; V: TRBV27; D: TRBD2; CDR3: CARKLAGVHNEQFF; DNA: TGTGCCAGAAAACTAGCGGGGGTTCACAATGAGCAGTTCTTC
size: NA; J: TRBJ2-3; V: TRBV6-5; D: TRBD1; CDR3: CASSYSGTGGRSTDTQYF; DNA: TGTGCCAGCAGTTACTCTGGGACAGGTGGTCGTAGCACAGATACGCAGTATTTT
size: few; J: TRBJ2-1; V: TRBV5-1; D: NA; CDR3: CASSGGGQYNEQFF; DNA: TGCGCCAGCAGCGGGGGGGGACAATACAATGAGCAGTTCTTC
size: many; J: TRBJ2-1; V: TRBV12-3/TRBV12-4; D: TRBD2; CDR3: CASSGLSGVIIDEQFF; DNA: TGTGCCAGCAGTGGCCTTAGCGGGGTAATTATCGATGAGCAGTTCTTC
size: NA; J: TRBJ1-1; V: TRBV25-1; D: NA; CDR3: CASSLHRNTEAFF; DNA: TGTGCCAGCAGTTTACACAGAAACACTGAAGCTTTCTTT
size: NA; J: TRBJ2-7; V: TRBV20-1; D: NA; CDR3: CSARASFYEQYF; DNA: TGCAGTGCTAGGGCCAGCTTCTACGAGCAGTACTTC
size: NA; J: TRBJ2-3; V: TRBV6-6; D: NA; CDR3: CAILRGRLDTQYF; DNA: TGTGCCATCTTGAGGGGGAGGCTAGATACGCAGTATTTT
size: few; J: TRBJ1-1; V: TRBV24-1; D: NA; CDR3: CATSDFRGPGEAFF; DNA: TGTGCCACCAGTGATTTTAGGGGACCGGGTGAAGCTTTCTTT
size: few; J: TRBJ1-4; V: TRBV7-6; D: NA; CDR3: CASSLPRGGPNEKLFF; DNA: TGTGCCAGCAGCTTACCGAGGGGGGGGCCGAATGAAAAACTGTTTTTT
size: NA; J: TRBJ2-1; V: TRBV4-1; D: TRBD2; CDR3: CASSHPSGGGNEQFF; DNA: TGCGCCAGCAGCCACCCTAGCGGGGGGGGTAATGAGCAGTTCTTC
size: few; J: TRBJ1-1; V: TRBV3-1; D: NA; CDR3: CASSQARRLGTEAFF; DNA: TGTGCCAGCAGCCAAGCCAGGAGGCTCGGCACTGAAGCTTTCTTT